These 2 T cell receptor beta chains share one sample of origin, sequenced in a study of T-cell reconstitution after alpha-beta-depleted transplantation in children. Unique molecular identifiers tagged the TCRbeta library. MiXCR, run by TCRdb on the PCR reads, gives a single entry per CDR3 protein. The data show 330,000 or so distinct CDR3 sequences, less than 9.5% seen once. Study findings and constraints: A year post-transplant, T-cell counts and diversity derived mostly from newly produced T cells.

Which antigens these TCRs recognize remains unknown. The sequencing used peripheral blood, collected 360 days after TCRalphabeta/CD19-depleted stem cell transplant. These receptors were taken from a female patient aged 2-9 years who had a stem cell transplant for Fanconi anemia, so the T cells may come from the graft donor.

By share, this clonotype ranks as medium-sized. The rearrangement links TRBV12-3 or TRBV12-4 to TRBJ2-7; maybe TRBD2 (6 bases). There are 15 residues in the CDR3. Trimming took off 6 bases at V and 0 bases at J, with 15 bases between the two ends. CDR3 in amino acids: CASSYPRDSSYEQYF. In nucleotides, the CDR3 is TGTGCCAGCAGCTACCCCCGGGACTCCTCCTACGAGCAGTACTTC.

This clonotype was detected many times. V gene TRBV20-1 combines with J gene TRBJ2-7, with D possibly being TRBD2 (5 bases). The CDR3 is 14 residues long. The V and J ends lost 0 bases and 3 bases respectively, with 12 bases between them. Germline CDR1 reads DFQATT; CDR2 reads SNEGSKA (reference sequence). CDR3 DNA: TGCAGTGCTAGAGATCTACTAACTAGCTACGAGCAGTACTTC. It encodes CSARDLLTSYEQYF.